The 26 T cell receptor beta chains reported below all come from one sample, sequenced in a study of blood T cell repertoires in COVID-19. The data were produced by immunoSEQ multiplex PCR, yet TCRdb's version contains in-frame clones alone and is incomplete. The data show 250,000 to 300,000 clones, about 70% seen once. Sample: peripheral blood. All receptors derive from a woman at least 80 years old with acute or convalescent COVID-19.

The table lists this clone with a count of one. V gene TRBV5-1 combines with J gene TRBJ1-5; unclear D gene. V was trimmed by 5 bases and J by 0 bases, leaving 9 bases between them. Germline values: CDR1 SGHRS, CDR2 YFSETQ. The CDR3 runs to 14 residues. This CDR3 reads CASSQEGSNQPQHF. For the CDR3, the DNA is TGCGCCAGCAGTCAGGAGGGTAGCAATCAGCCCCAGCATTTT.

This chain uses TRBV4-3 with TRBJ2-7; D might be TRBD2 (6 bases). The CDR3 runs 14 residues. Per the germline V gene, CDR1 is LGHNA and CDR2 is YSLEER. The V end was cut by 2 bases, the J end by 4 bases, with 12 bases between. As DNA, the CDR3 is TGCGCCAGCAGCCAACCCTCCCGGGGGTACGAGCAGTACTTC. Amino acid sequence: CASSQPSRGYEQYF.

J is TRBJ1-2 and V is TRBV10-3; possible D gene TRBD1, 5 bases. The CDR3 contains 16 residues. V was clipped by 3 bases and J by 5 bases, with 19 bases between them. Looked up from germline, CDR1 is ENHRY and CDR2 is SYGVKD. CDR3 loop: CAISEGRDRPRYGYTF. CDR3 bases: TGTGCCATCAGTGAAGGCAGGGATAGGCCGAGGTATGGCTACACCTTC.

This clone was seen only once. The genes are TRBV3-1 (or the pseudogene TRBV3-2) and TRBJ2-3; D is unresolved. The V gene lost 4 bases and the J gene lost 5 bases, with 13 bases spanning the gap. This CDR3 region has 14 residues. Per germline, CDR1 LGHDT and CDR2 YNNKEL (reference sequence). As DNA, the CDR3 is TGTGCCAGCAGCCTCACATTGACGGGAGATACGCAGTATTTT. It encodes CASSLTLTGDTQYF.

The rearrangement joins TRBV5-4 to TRBJ2-1; D perhaps matches TRBD2 (6 bases). In germline, CDR1 is SGHNT, CDR2 YYREEE (reference sequence). CDR3 size: 14 residues. V gave up 5 bases and J gave up 4 bases, with 13 bases separating them. As DNA, the CDR3 is TGTGCCAGCAGAGGTGCGGGGTCGTACAATGAGCAGTTCTTC. Translated, it gives CASRGAGSYNEQFF.

The J gene is TRBJ2-3, the V gene TRBV20-1, with D uncertain. This CDR3 comprises 19 residues. Per germline, CDR1 DFQATT and CDR2 SNEGSKA (reference sequence). V dropped 3 bases and J dropped 0 bases, with 25 bases sitting between them. CDR3 sequence (DNA): TGCAGTGCTAGTTCATCGGCGAGGTCACCGGCATCTAGCACAGATACGCAGTATTTT. Amino acid sequence: CSASSSARSPASSTDTQYF.

V gene TRBV19 combines with J gene TRBJ2-7, with D possibly being TRBD2 (7 bases). CDR1 and CDR2 (germline): LNHDA, SQIVND (reference sequence). V shed 9 bases and J shed 2 bases, with 20 bases lying between them. The CDR3 contains 15 residues. DNA of the CDR3: TGTGCCAGCCGACCTACGAGGGGGGGGGCCTACGAGCAGTACTTC. This gives the protein CASRPTRGGAYEQYF.

The chain combines TRBV2 with TRBJ1-1; D is undetermined. CDR3 size: 14 residues. Looked up from germline, CDR1 is SNHLY and CDR2 is FYNNEI. With 4 bases removed from V and 1 base from J, the gap between germline ends came to 10 bases. The CDR3 nucleotides are TGTGCCAGCAGTGTCAGGTCCGGGAACACTGAAGCTTTCTTT. This gives the protein CASSVRSGNTEAFF.

This rearrangement joins TRBV5-1 to TRBJ2-1; TRBD1 agrees at 9 bases. This CDR3 is built from 11 residues. After removal of 5 bases from V and 12 bases from J, the junction contained 3 bases not matched to a gene. Germline V CDR1 and CDR2: SGHRS, YFSETQ. For the CDR3, the DNA is TGCGCCAGCAGAGCGGACAGGGGGCAGTTCTTC. Residues: CASRADRGQFF.

This clone was found once. In DNA, the CDR3 is TGCGCCAGCAGCGGGGGACAGCCGAGGGAAAAACTGTTTTTT. It specifies CASSGGQPREKLFF. The rearrangement links TRBV5-1 to TRBJ1-4, with 7 bases aligning to TRBD1. This CDR3 has 14 amino acids. V gave up 4 bases and J gave up 8 bases; unmatched junction bases: 8. CDR1 and CDR2 from the germline V gene are SGHRS and YFSETQ.

The chain uses TRBV3-1 (or the pseudogene TRBV3-2) and TRBJ2-3, with TRBD2 identical over 9 bases. There are 16 residues in the CDR3. Per the germline V gene, CDR1 is LGHDT and CDR2 is YNNKEL (reference sequence). V shed 0 bases and J 3 bases; nucleotides not matched to a gene: 4. The CDR3 region is CASSQEARGGTDTQYF. The CDR3, as DNA: TGTGCCAGCAGCCAAGAGGCGCGGGGGGGAACAGATACGCAGTATTTT.

V gene TRBV7-2 combines with J gene TRBJ2-5; 10 bases fit TRBD2. The CDR3 loop spans 17 amino acids. After removal of 0 bases from V and 2 bases from J, the junction contained 6 bases not matched to a gene. Germline values: CDR1 SGHTA, CDR2 FQGNSA. This CDR3 reads CASSLALGLAVQETQYF. The CDR3 region has the DNA TGTGCCAGCAGCTTAGCGCTCGGACTAGCGGTTCAAGAGACCCAGTACTTC.

The chain has TRBV7-9 and TRBJ2-7; 7 nucleotides match TRBD1. V shed 5 bases and J 3 bases; nucleotides not matched to a gene: 4. This CDR3 is 13 amino acids long. Germline loops: CDR1 SEHNR, CDR2 FQNEAQ (reference sequence). CDR3 nucleotides: TGTGCCAGCAGCCGGGACAGATACTACGAGCAGTACTTC. Translated, it gives CASSRDRYYEQYF.

This chain links TRBV25-1 with TRBJ2-3, with 11 bases that match TRBD1. Germline V CDR1 and CDR2: MGHDK, SYGVNS. This CDR3 has 17 amino acids. J gave up 0 bases and V 1 base, and 3 bases lay outside the gene matches. The CDR3 here is CASSEWGTGGSTDTQYF. The CDR3 region has the DNA TGTGCCAGCAGTGAATGGGGGACAGGGGGGAGCACAGATACGCAGTATTTT.

CDR3 amino acids: CASSQQSGNTEAFF. The CDR3 DNA reads TGTGCCAGCAGCCAACAGTCGGGGAACACTGAAGCTTTCTTT. This sequence joins TRBV16 and TRBJ1-1; D unclear. Germline assignment: CDR1 KGHSY and CDR2 FQNENV. V was shortened by 2 bases and J by 1 base, with 8 bases between the two germline ends. This CDR3 has 14 amino acids. Combining the CDR3 with reference TRBV16 and TRBJ1-1 gives the whole variable domain GEEVAQTPKHLVRGEGQKAKLYCAPIKGHSYVFWYQQVLKNEFKFLISFQNENVFDETGMPKERFSAKCLPNSPCSLEIQATKLEDSAVYFCASSQQSGNTEAFFGQGTRLTVV.

The chain employs TRBV12-5 and TRBJ2-3; D is possibly TRBD1 (5 bases). The V and J ends lost 6 bases and 2 bases respectively, with 9 bases between them. In germline, CDR1 is LGHNT, CDR2 FRNRAP. The CDR3 is made up of 13 amino acids. The CDR3: CASGSGYTDTQYF. In nucleotides, the CDR3 is TGTGCTAGTGGGTCAGGGTACACAGATACGCAGTATTTT.

The J gene is TRBJ2-1, the V gene TRBV5-1; 8 bases fit TRBD2. CDR3 length equals 15 residues. With V trimmed by 1 base and J by 3 bases, 3 bases remained unmatched. Germline CDR1 and CDR2: SGHRS and YFSETQ. The CDR3 protein is CASSLLAGGYNEQFF. The DNA for the CDR3 is TGCGCCAGCAGCTTGCTGGCGGGAGGCTACAATGAGCAGTTCTTC.

CDR3 nucleotides: TGTGCCAGCAGCTGGGGACAGGGGGACGAAAAACTGTTTTTT. This gives the protein CASSWGQGDEKLFF. V usage is TRBV7-9 and J usage is TRBJ1-4; TRBD1 matches at 11 bases. V was pared by 4 bases and J by 8 bases, with 3 bases of the junction left unmatched. CDR1 and CDR2 (germline): SEHNR, FQNEAQ (reference sequence). The CDR3 runs 14 residues. Complete variable domain (other parts from reference TRBV7-9 and TRBJ1-4): DTGVSQNPRHKITKRGQNVTFRCDPISEHNRLYWYRQTLGQGPEFLTYFQNEAQLEKSRLLSDRFSAERPKGSFSTLEIQRTEQGDSAMYLCASSWGQGDEKLFFGSGTQLSVL.

The chain links TRBV6-6 to TRBJ1-1, with D tentatively TRBD1 (6 bases). The germline CDR1 and CDR2 sequences are MNHNY and SVGAGI (reference sequence). With 1 base removed from V and 5 bases from J, the gap between germline ends came to 17 bases. The CDR3 has 16 residues. CDR3 in amino acids: CASSYWQGKRRTEAFF. CDR3 DNA sequence: TGTGCCAGCAGTTACTGGCAGGGGAAACGACGGACTGAAGCTTTCTTT.

This clone was counted only a few times. The rearrangement uses TRBV11-2 and TRBJ1-2, with D possibly matching TRBD1 (5 bases). Germline-derived CDR1 and CDR2 are SGHAT and FQNNGV. The CDR3 loop spans 15 amino acids. V was clipped by 6 bases and J by 0 bases, with 14 bases between them. The CDR3 DNA reads as TGTGCCAGCAGTTCAAACAGGCCCACTAACTATGGCTACACCTTC. Its translation: CASSSNRPTNYGYTF.

The V call is TRBV5-1, the J call TRBJ1-2; 8 bases map to TRBD1. CDR3 size: 14 residues. Germline V CDR1 and CDR2: SGHRS, YFSETQ. Trimming removed 4 bases from V and 4 bases from J; junction bases left unmatched: 6. The CDR3 here is CASSPTGEFYGYTF. The DNA of the CDR3 is TGCGCCAGCAGCCCGACAGGGGAGTTCTATGGCTACACCTTC. Together with reference TRBV5-1 and TRBJ1-2, the CDR3 gives the full variable domain: KAGVTQTPRYLIKTRGQQVTLSCSPISGHRSVSWYQQTPGQGLQFLFEYFSETQRNKGNFPGRFSGRQFSNSRSEMNVSTLELGDSALYLCASSPTGEFYGYTFGSGTRLTVV.

This clone was counted only a few times. This chain uses TRBV11-3 with TRBJ2-2, with TRBD1 matching 7 bases. The CDR3 extends over 15 amino acids. With V trimmed by 5 bases and J by 7 bases, 10 bases remained unmatched. Germline V gene sequence: CDR1 SGHNT, CDR2 YENEEA. The CDR3 DNA reads as TGTGCCAGCAGCCCCGGGGCAGGGGGACACGGGGAGCTGTTTTTT. Its translation: CASSPGAGGHGELFF.

The CDR3 DNA is TGTGCCAGCAGTTTAGGGACTAGCGGGAGGAGGGATGAGCAGTTCTTC. Its protein product is CASSLGTSGRRDEQFF. This chain joins TRBV28 and TRBJ2-1; 15 nucleotides agree with TRBD2. Looked up from germline, CDR1 is MDHEN and CDR2 is SYDVKM. V shed 2 bases, J shed 8 bases, and the junction held 4 bases outside the gene matches. This CDR3 region has 16 residues.

The chain recombines TRBV3-1 (or the pseudogene TRBV3-2) with TRBJ2-2, with 13 bases lining up with TRBD2. Germline values: CDR1 LGHDT, CDR2 YNNKEL (reference sequence). This CDR3 is built from 17 residues. Germline trimming cut 3 bases from V and 5 bases from J; bases unmatched to any gene: 6. The DNA of the CDR3 is TGTGCCAGCAGCCAGGGACTAGCGGGAATCTGGACCGGGGAGCTGTTTTTT. Encoded protein: CASSQGLAGIWTGELFF.

This clone was seen only a few times. The chain employs TRBV30 and TRBJ1-4, with D tentatively TRBD1 (5 bases). CDR3 length: 17 amino acids. V was cut by 5 bases and J by 4 bases, with 23 bases left in between. The germline V gene has CDR1 GTSNPN and CDR2 SVGIG (reference sequence). This CDR3 is CAWSPGAGQTFNEKLFF. The CDR3 coding sequence is TGTGCCTGGTCGCCTGGGGCAGGGCAGACCTTTAATGAAAAACTGTTTTTT.

The table lists this clone with a count of one. CDR3 nucleotide sequence: TGTGCCAGCAGCATGGGACAGCCACACTATGGCTACACCTTC. Translated, it gives CASSMGQPHYGYTF. The chain is built from TRBV3-1 (or the pseudogene TRBV3-2) and TRBJ1-2, with 7 bases fitting TRBD1. Germline CDR1 reads LGHDT; CDR2 reads YNNKEL (reference sequence). The CDR3 is 14 amino acids. J lost 3 bases, V lost 5 bases, and 6 bases had no gene match.